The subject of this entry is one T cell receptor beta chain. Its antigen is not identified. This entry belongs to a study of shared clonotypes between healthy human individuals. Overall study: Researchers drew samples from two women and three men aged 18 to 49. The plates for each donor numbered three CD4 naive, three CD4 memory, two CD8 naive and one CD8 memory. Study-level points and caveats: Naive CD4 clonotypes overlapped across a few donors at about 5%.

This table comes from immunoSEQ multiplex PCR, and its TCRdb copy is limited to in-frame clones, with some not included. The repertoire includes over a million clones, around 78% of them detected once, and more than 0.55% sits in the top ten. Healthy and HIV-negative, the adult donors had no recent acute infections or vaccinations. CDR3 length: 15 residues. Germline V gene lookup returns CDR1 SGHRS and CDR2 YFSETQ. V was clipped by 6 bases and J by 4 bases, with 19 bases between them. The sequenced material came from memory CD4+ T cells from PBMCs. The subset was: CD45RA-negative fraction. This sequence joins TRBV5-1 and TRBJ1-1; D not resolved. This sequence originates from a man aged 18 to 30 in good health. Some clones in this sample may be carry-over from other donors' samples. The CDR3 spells CASTPLAGAGTEAFF. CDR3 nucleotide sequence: TGCGCCAGCACCCCTCTTGCGGGCGCGGGCACTGAAGCTTTCTTT.